This TCR beta chain emerged from a study of vaccination and CD4 T cells after COVID-19. On the study more broadly: Convalescent patients had positive nasal swab PCR results for SARS-CoV-2. Disease was mild in roughly nine and severe in one. Post-vaccine sample collection happened at a median of approximately 79 days after dose two, ranging 14 to 241.

The Oncomine TCR Beta short-read assay sequenced DNA from cultured CD4+ T cells. A single record per CDR3 protein comes from TCRdb applying MiXCR to the PCR reads. The table shows some 15,000 distinct CDR3 sequences, with over 70% occurring only once. A single count supports this clonotype. What it binds is unknown. The ends were cut back, 3 bases at V and 7 bases at J, with 19 bases in the middle. The length of the CDR3 is 16 residues. Germline V gene lookup returns CDR1 LNHDA and CDR2 SQIVND (reference sequence). The sample's treatment: approximately nine-day PBMC culture with coronavirus spike peptide pools or control peptides (ViraFEST assay). ViraFEST grew antigen-specific T cells using peptide pools, then sequenced TCRs.

The clonotype was recovered from a human donor who had recovered from COVID-19. Material for sequencing was CD4+ T cells from blood, cultured in vitro. The V gene is TRBV19, the J gene TRBJ2-1, with D perhaps matching TRBD1 (6 bases). CDR3 sequence reads: CASSIWSQGLINEQFF. CDR3 DNA sequence: TGTGCCAGTAGTATCTGGAGCCAGGGGTTGATTAATGAGCAGTTCTTC.